The entry below describes one TCR beta chain. The data belong to a study of blood T cell repertoires in COVID-19. Per the study methods: Amplification from reference gene primers served as the basis for estimated nucleated cell counts. Profiling relied on immunoSEQ multiplex PCR, and the TCRdb table lists in-frame clones only, not all of them. The V and J calls and clone size were taken over from that table, and D and trimming were inferred from the DNA. This table holds over 200,000 clones, around 75% found once. The CDR3 contains 18 residues. Germline V gene data show CDR1 as LGHNA and CDR2 as YSLEER. V was clipped by 0 bases and J by 0 bases; unmatched bases: 6.

Sequencing was performed on peripheral blood. The TCR comes from a human donor in a cohort sampled during active COVID-19. The chain combines TRBV4-3 with TRBJ1-3, with TRBD1 identical over 9 bases. This CDR3 reads CASSQDWGQGYSGNTIYF. The CDR3 DNA follows: TGCGCCAGCAGCCAAGATTGGGGACAGGGCTACTCTGGAAACACCATATATTTT.